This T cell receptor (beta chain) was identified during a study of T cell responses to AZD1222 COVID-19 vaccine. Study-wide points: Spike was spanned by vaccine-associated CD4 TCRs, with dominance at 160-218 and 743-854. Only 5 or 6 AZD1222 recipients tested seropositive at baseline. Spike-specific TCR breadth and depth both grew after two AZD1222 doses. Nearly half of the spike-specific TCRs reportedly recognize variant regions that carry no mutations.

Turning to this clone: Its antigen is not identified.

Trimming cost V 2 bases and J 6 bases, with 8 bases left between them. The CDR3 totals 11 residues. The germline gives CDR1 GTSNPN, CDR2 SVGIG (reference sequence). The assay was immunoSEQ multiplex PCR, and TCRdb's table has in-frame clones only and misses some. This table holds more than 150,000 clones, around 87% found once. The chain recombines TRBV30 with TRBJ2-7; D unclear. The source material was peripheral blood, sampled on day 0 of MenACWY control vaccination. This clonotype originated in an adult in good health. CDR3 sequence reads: CAWSRFGEQYF. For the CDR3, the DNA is TGTGCCTGGAGTCGGTTTGGCGAGCAGTACTTC.